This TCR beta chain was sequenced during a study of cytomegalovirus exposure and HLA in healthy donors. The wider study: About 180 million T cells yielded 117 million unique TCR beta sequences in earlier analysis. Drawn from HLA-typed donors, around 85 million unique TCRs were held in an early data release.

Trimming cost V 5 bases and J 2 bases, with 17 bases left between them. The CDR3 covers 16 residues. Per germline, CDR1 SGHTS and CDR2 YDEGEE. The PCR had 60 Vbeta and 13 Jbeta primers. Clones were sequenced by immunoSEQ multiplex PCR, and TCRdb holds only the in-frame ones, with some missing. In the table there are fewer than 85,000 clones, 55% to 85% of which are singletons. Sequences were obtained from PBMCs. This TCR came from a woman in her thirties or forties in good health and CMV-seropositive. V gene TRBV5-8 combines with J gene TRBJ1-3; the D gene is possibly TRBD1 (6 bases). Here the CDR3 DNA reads TGTGCCAGCAGACGCAATACAGGGAACCCTGGAAACACCATATATTTT. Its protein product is CASRRNTGNPGNTIYF.